Listed below are T cell receptor beta chains from one sample, sequenced in a study of Ad26.COV2.S vaccination and SARS-CoV-2 variants. Produced via immunoSEQ multiplex PCR; TCRdb's table is partial and in-frame only. The table records about 680,000 clones, roughly 90% of them present only once. This specimen consisted of peripheral blood, obtained in a trial of Ad26.COV2.S vaccine versus placebo. The origin of the receptors is a person between 18 and 65 years old who received the Ad26.COV2.S COVID-19 vaccine or a placebo. Both conserved end residues are part of each CDR3. The D gene is left open where the match is weak. Size values are once, few and many counts, or a class for expanded clones, and some rows have none.

abundance	j_gene	v_gene	d_gene	CDR3aa	CDR3nt
-	TRBJ1-3	TRBV5-1	TRBD1	CASSLQGSGNTIYF	TGCGCCAGCAGCTTACAGGGGAGTGGAAACACCATATATTTT
-	TRBJ2-5	TRBV30	-	CACSPGVGQYF	TGTGCCTGTTCCCCCGGGGTGGGCCAGTACTTC
-	TRBJ2-4	TRBV7-2	-	CASSSERVKFHIQYF	TGTGCCAGCAGCTCAGAGCGGGTGAAGTTTCACATTCAGTACTTC
once	TRBJ2-7	TRBV29-1	-	CSVEEAGRTYEQYF	TGCAGCGTTGAAGAGGCCGGGCGGACCTACGAGCAGTACTTC
-	TRBJ1-2	TRBV2	-	CASNLPMAGASYGYTF	TGTGCCAGCAATCTCCCGATGGCAGGGGCGTCCTATGGCTACACCTTC
-	TRBJ2-1	TRBV5-5	-	CASSPLKPEVFF	TGTGCCAGCAGCCCCCTGAAACCCGAGGTGTTCTTC
-	TRBJ1-4	TRBV15	TRBD1	CATSREKGAGNEKLFF	TGTGCCACCAGCAGAGAAAAGGGGGCTGGTAATGAAAAACTGTTTTTT
-	TRBJ2-1	TRBV4-2	TRBD2	CASSQVLGWASGNTEQFF	TGTGCCAGCAGCCAAGTGTTAGGGTGGGCTAGCGGGAATACTGAGCAGTTCTTC
once	TRBJ2-2	TRBV12-3/TRBV12-4	TRBD1	CASRQQGAGELFF	TGTGCCAGCAGACAGCAGGGGGCCGGGGAGCTGTTTTTT
-	TRBJ2-3	TRBV6-6	TRBD2	CASATGLAGSDTQYF	TGTGCCAGCGCGACGGGACTAGCGGGATCAGATACGCAGTATTTT
-	TRBJ2-3	TRBV7-2	-	CASAHGGGRTDTQYF	TGTGCCAGCGCCCACGGCGGGGGCCGCACAGATACGCAGTATTTT
once	TRBJ2-4	TRBV9	TRBD2	CASSVSGTSGVDIQYF	TGTGCCAGCAGCGTATCCGGGACTAGCGGGGTTGACATTCAGTACTTC
once	TRBJ2-3	TRBV2	TRBD2	CASSAAGEADTQYF	TGTGCCAGCAGTGCTGCGGGAGAGGCAGATACGCAGTATTTT
-	TRBJ1-2	TRBV5-1	-	CASSLEGGYGYTF	TGCGCCAGCAGCTTGGAGGGGGGCTATGGCTACACCTTC
-	TRBJ1-1	TRBV5-1	-	CASSPYPQGSWNTEAFF	TGCGCCAGCAGCCCATACCCCCAGGGGAGTTGGAACACTGAAGCTTTCTTT
-	TRBJ2-3	TRBV6-4	-	CASSDGHRTDTQYF	TGTGCCAGCAGTGATGGACACCGCACAGATACGCAGTATTTT
-	TRBJ2-7	TRBV10-1	-	CASSALDISYEQYF	TGCGCCAGCAGTGCTCTGGATATCTCCTACGAGCAGTACTTC
few	TRBJ1-4	TRBV6-5	TRBD1	CASRATGDNEKLFF	TGTGCCAGCAGGGCGACAGGGGATAATGAAAAACTGTTTTTT
-	TRBJ1-5	TRBV19	TRBD1	CASSIDISLPGGVNNQPQHF	TGTGCCAGTAGTATAGATATTTCCCTTCCAGGGGGCGTCAACAATCAGCCCCAGCATTTT
once	TRBJ2-5	TRBV24-1	TRBD1	CATSDRDRGETQYF	TGTGCCACCAGTGATAGGGACAGAGGAGAGACCCAGTACTTC
-	TRBJ1-5	TRBV3-1/TRBV3-2	-	CASSQARDQPQHF	TGTGCCAGCAGCCAAGCCCGGGATCAGCCCCAGCATTTT
-	TRBJ1-5	TRBV5-8	-	CASSSLQVSHQPQHF	TGTGCCAGCAGCTCGCTACAGGTTTCGCATCAGCCCCAGCATTTT
-	TRBJ1-1	TRBV23-1	-	CASSQSDQGSTEAFF	TGCGCCAGCAGTCAATCGGATCAGGGGTCCACTGAAGCTTTCTTT
-	TRBJ2-7	TRBV2	-	CASAGTGLYEQYF	TGTGCCAGCGCCGGGACGGGACTCTACGAGCAGTACTTC
-	TRBJ1-4	TRBV27	-	CASSFGTANEKLFF	TGTGCCAGCAGTTTCGGGACGGCTAATGAAAAACTGTTTTTT
-	TRBJ1-6	TRBV30	TRBD1	CAWSMRTGGYNSPLHF	TGTGCCTGGTCCATGAGGACAGGGGGCTATAATTCACCCCTCCACTTT
-	TRBJ1-3	TRBV6-5	-	CASSYSGGEDTIYF	TGTGCCAGCAGTTACTCGGGAGGGGAAGACACCATATATTTT
-	TRBJ1-5	TRBV30	-	CAWMTGPLDSNQPQHF	TGTGCCTGGATGACAGGACCGCTCGATAGCAATCAGCCCCAGCATTTT
-	TRBJ1-1	TRBV7-9	-	CASSLAAGTEAFF	TGTGCCAGCAGCTTAGCCGCGGGCACTGAAGCTTTCTTT
-	TRBJ2-7	TRBV11-2	-	CASSADSQSSYEQYF	TGTGCCAGCAGCGCGGACAGTCAGAGCTCCTACGAGCAGTACTTC
-	TRBJ2-5	TRBV30	TRBD2	CAWSLAGGRETQYF	TGTGCCTGGAGCTTAGCGGGGGGGCGAGAGACCCAGTACTTC
-	TRBJ1-1	TRBV4-3	-	CASSQDRGAEAFF	TGCGCCAGCAGCCAAGATAGGGGGGCTGAAGCTTTCTTT
once	TRBJ2-7	TRBV11-2	-	CASRAPGVGGYEQYF	TGTGCCAGCAGAGCTCCAGGGGTCGGCGGTTACGAGCAGTACTTC
-	TRBJ1-2	TRBV18	-	CASSRGTNYGYTF	TGTGCCAGCTCACGAGGGACTAACTATGGCTACACCTTC
-	TRBJ2-1	TRBV6-6	-	CASSHPRHDNEQFF	TGTGCCAGCAGTCACCCTAGACACGACAATGAGCAGTTCTTC
once	TRBJ2-2	TRBV6-6	TRBD2	CASSKLAGVTGELFF	TGTGCCAGCAGTAAACTAGCGGGAGTAACCGGGGAGCTGTTTTTT
-	TRBJ2-7	TRBV21-1	-	CASSRQGAHEQYF	TGTGCCAGCAGCCGACAGGGCGCCCACGAGCAGTACTTC
-	TRBJ2-3	TRBV19	TRBD2	CASSITPSGRGTDTQYF	TGTGCCAGTAGTATAACCCCTAGCGGGAGGGGAACAGATACGCAGTATTTT
-	TRBJ2-2	TRBV7-6	-	CASSLGVDTGELFF	TGTGCCAGCAGCTTAGGGGTAGACACCGGGGAGCTGTTTTTT
-	TRBJ2-1	TRBV7-9	-	CASPGRQHEGEQFF	TGTGCCAGCCCGGGACGGCAGCATGAGGGTGAGCAGTTCTTC
-	TRBJ2-2	TRBV19	-	CASRQGNTGELFF	TGTGCCAGTAGACAGGGAAACACCGGGGAGCTGTTTTTT
-	TRBJ2-1	TRBV14	TRBD2	CASSYRGGQGNEQFF	TGTGCCAGCAGCTATCGGGGGGGCCAGGGAAATGAGCAGTTCTTC
-	TRBJ2-2	TRBV7-6	-	CASNSGAGELFF	TGTGCCAGCAACTCGGGAGCCGGGGAGCTGTTTTTT
once	TRBJ1-6	TRBV7-8	TRBD1	CASSFAGTGTSPLHF	TGTGCCAGCAGCTTCGCAGGGACAGGCACTTCACCCCTCCACTTT
-	TRBJ2-1	TRBV3-1/TRBV3-2	-	CASSQDLNRRAFF	TGTGCCAGCAGCCAAGACCTCAATCGGCGGGCGTTCTTC
many	TRBJ1-1	TRBV10-1	TRBD1	CASSSKGAKDSTEAFF	TGCGCCAGCAGTTCTAAGGGGGCCAAAGATAGCACTGAAGCTTTCTTT
-	TRBJ2-7	TRBV29-1	-	CSVARDYEQYF	TGCAGCGTTGCTAGAGATTACGAGCAGTACTTC
-	TRBJ1-4	TRBV10-3	-	CAISESSQVTNEGKLFF	TGTGCCATCAGTGAGTCTTCCCAGGTTACAAATGAAGGAAAACTGTTTTTT
-	TRBJ2-7	TRBV3-1/TRBV3-2	TRBD1	CASSPRTGYNEQYF	TGTGCCAGCAGCCCCAGGACAGGGTACAACGAGCAGTACTTC
-	TRBJ1-5	TRBV30	-	CAWADTEGQPQHF	TGTGCCTGGGCCGACACGGAGGGTCAGCCCCAGCATTTT
-	TRBJ2-4	TRBV4-2	TRBD1	CASSQDQGTGADIQYF	TGTGCCAGCAGCCAAGATCAGGGGACAGGGGCGGACATTCAGTACTTC
-	TRBJ1-5	TRBV19	-	CASRKRGGTNQPQHF	TGTGCCAGTAGAAAGCGAGGGGGGACCAATCAGCCCCAGCATTTT
-	TRBJ2-3	TRBV10-3	TRBD2	CAISEPSGSRPDTQYF	TGTGCCATCAGTGAACCTAGCGGGAGTCGTCCAGATACGCAGTATTTT
-	TRBJ2-3	TRBV7-6	-	CASSLYGGDTDTQYF	TGTGCCAGCAGCTTATATGGCGGGGACACAGATACGCAGTATTTT
-	TRBJ2-3	TRBV30	-	CAWGSFSSTDTQYF	TGTGCCTGGGGTAGTTTCTCTAGCACAGATACGCAGTATTTT
-	TRBJ2-4	TRBV12-3/TRBV12-4	-	CASTHERGIQYF	TGTGCCAGCACGCATGAAAGGGGGATTCAGTACTTC
-	TRBJ1-1	TRBV6-5	-	CASLRGPPNTEAFF	TGTGCCAGCCTTAGGGGACCGCCGAACACTGAAGCTTTCTTT
-	TRBJ2-1	TRBV7-9	-	CASSLVGQHEQFF	TGTGCCAGCAGCTTAGTCGGGCAGCACGAGCAGTTCTTC